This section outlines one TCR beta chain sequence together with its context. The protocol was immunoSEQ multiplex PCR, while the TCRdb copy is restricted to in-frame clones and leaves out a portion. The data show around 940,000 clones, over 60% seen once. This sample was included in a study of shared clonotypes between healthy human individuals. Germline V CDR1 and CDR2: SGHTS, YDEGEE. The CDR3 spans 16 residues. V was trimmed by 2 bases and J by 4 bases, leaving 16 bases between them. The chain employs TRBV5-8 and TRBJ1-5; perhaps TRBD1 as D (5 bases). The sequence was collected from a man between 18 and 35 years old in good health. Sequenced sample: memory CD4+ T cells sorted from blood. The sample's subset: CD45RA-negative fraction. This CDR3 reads CASSFSRGVSNQPQHF. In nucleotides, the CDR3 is TGTGCCAGCAGCTTTAGTAGGGGTGTATCGAATCAGCCCCAGCATTTT.